These 9 T cell receptor beta chains originate from one sample sequenced in a study of T-cell reconstitution after alpha-beta-depleted transplantation in children. Unique molecular identifiers were incorporated when the TCRbeta library was constructed. TCRdb re-called the PCR reads with MiXCR, one entry per CDR3 protein. The table includes around 71,000 distinct CDR3 sequences, just under 7.5% detected once. This specimen was PBMCs from the stem cell graft donor, taken from the stem cell graft. These TCRs come from a human donor who donated a stem cell graft to a child with acute lymphoblastic leukemia.

This clonotype was recorded many times. V gene TRBV28 combines with J gene TRBJ1-2, with D unclear. V was shortened by 6 bases and J by 4 bases, with 12 bases between the two germline ends. The CDR3 spans 13 residues. Germline V CDR1 and CDR2: MDHEN, SYDVKM. The CDR3 region is CASSPTGFYGYTF. The CDR3, as DNA: TGTGCCAGCAGCCCTACGGGTTTCTATGGCTACACCTTC.

Ten or more counts support this clonotype. The CDR3 sequence: CSVHSGTGQETQYF. The CDR3 region has the DNA TGCAGCGTTCATTCAGGGACAGGCCAAGAGACCCAGTACTTC. V gene TRBV29-1 combines with J gene TRBJ2-5; TRBD1 aligns across 8 bases. V lost 5 bases, J lost 1 base, and 6 bases stayed unmatched. CDR1 SQVTM and CDR2 ANQGSEA come from the germline V gene. The CDR3 has 14 residues. Combining the CDR3 with reference TRBV29-1 and TRBJ2-5 gives the whole variable domain SAVISQKPSRDICQRGTSLTIQCQVDSQVTMMFWYRQQPGQSLTLIATANQGSEATYESGFVIDKFPISRPNLTFSTLTVSNMSPEDSSIYLCSVHSGTGQETQYFGPGTRLLVL.

This clonotype was counted at least ten times. The rearrangement links TRBV20-1 to TRBJ1-5; TRBD1 might be the D (5 bases). Trimming shortened V by 0 bases and J by 4 bases, and 10 bases separated the two germline ends. The V gene's germline CDR1 is DFQATT and CDR2 SNEGSKA (reference sequence). This CDR3 has 14 amino acids. CDR3 in DNA: TGCAGTGCTAGAGAGGGACGAAGAAATCAGCCCCAGCATTTT. Its translation: CSAREGRRNQPQHF.

Many counts were recorded for this clonotype. J is TRBJ2-1 and V is TRBV4-3; a weak D match, TRBD2 (6 bases). Per germline, CDR1 LGHNA and CDR2 YSLEER. This CDR3 comprises 16 residues. Trimming took off 6 bases at V and 4 bases at J, with 19 bases between the two ends. The CDR3 DNA reads as TGCGCCAGCAGAACCGAGCGGTCTAGCGTTTACAATGAGCAGTTCTTC. Amino acid sequence: CASRTERSSVYNEQFF.

A few counts support this clonotype. CDR3 nucleotide sequence: TGTGCCAGCAGTTTGGGAGGGGCTCACACAGATACGCAGTATTTT. Translation: CASSLGGAHTDTQYF. The chain has TRBV28 and TRBJ2-3; 7 bases match TRBD2. CDR1 MDHEN and CDR2 SYDVKM come from the germline V gene. The CDR3 has 15 amino acids. V shed 3 bases and J 2 bases; nucleotides not matched to a gene: 5.

For this clonotype: The CDR3 carries no conserved terminal phenylalanine or tryptophan, so it likely arises from a read error. This rearrangement joins TRBV5-1 to TRBJ2-5; TRBD2 matches 7 bases. CDR1 and CDR2 (germline): SGHRS, YFSETQ. The CDR3 spans 16 residues. The CDR3 reads CASSLGPAGTQETQYL. The CDR3 bases are TGCGCTAGCAGCTTGGGTCCAGCGGGAACCCAAGAGACCCAGTACTTA.

This clonotype was counted many times. The chain employs TRBV29-1 and TRBJ2-7, with 9 bases identical to TRBD2. The J segment lost 4 bases and the V segment lost 2 bases, leaving 6 bases of the junction unmatched. Germline V gene sequence: CDR1 SQVTM, CDR2 ANQGSEA. This CDR3 spans 14 amino acids. The CDR3, as DNA: TGCAGCGTTGAACAGTCTAGCGGGAATTACGAGCAGTACTTC. Its protein product is CSVEQSSGNYEQYF.

The table lists this clonotype with many counts. V gene TRBV6-5 combines with J gene TRBJ1-1; the D gene is possibly TRBD1 (6 bases). Germline CDR1 is MNHEY and CDR2 is SVGAGI. This CDR3 contains 14 residues. V shed 2 bases and J shed 3 bases, with 10 bases lying between them. The CDR3 coding sequence is TGTGCCAGCAGTTACGACGGGACATACACTGAAGCTTTCTTT. This encodes CASSYDGTYTEAFF.

A few counts support this clonotype. The rearrangement links TRBV7-2 to TRBJ2-5; maybe TRBD2 (5 bases). Trimming cost V 6 bases and J 1 base, with 12 bases left between them. The CDR3 length is 14 residues. Germline CDR1 is SGHTA and CDR2 is FQGNSA. The CDR3 loop is CASRCRGCQETQYF. As DNA, the CDR3 is TGTGCCAGCAGGTGTAGAGGGTGCCAAGAGACCCAGTACTTC.